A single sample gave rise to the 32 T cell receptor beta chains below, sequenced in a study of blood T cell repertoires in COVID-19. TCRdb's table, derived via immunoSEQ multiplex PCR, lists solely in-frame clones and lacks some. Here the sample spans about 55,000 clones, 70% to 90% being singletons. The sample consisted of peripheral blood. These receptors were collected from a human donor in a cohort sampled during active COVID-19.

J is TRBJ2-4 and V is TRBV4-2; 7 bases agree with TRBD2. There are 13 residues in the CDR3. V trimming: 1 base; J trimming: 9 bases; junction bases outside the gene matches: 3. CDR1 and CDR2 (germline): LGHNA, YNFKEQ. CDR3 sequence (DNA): TGTGCCAGCAGCCAAGTGGCTAGCGGCATTCAGTACTTC. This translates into CASSQVASGIQYF.

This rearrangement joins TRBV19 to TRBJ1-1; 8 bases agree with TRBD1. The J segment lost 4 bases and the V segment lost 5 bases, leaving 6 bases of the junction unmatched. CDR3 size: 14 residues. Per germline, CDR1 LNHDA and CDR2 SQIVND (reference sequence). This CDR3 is CASSAQGGSTEAFF. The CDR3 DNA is TGTGCCAGTAGTGCACAGGGGGGGAGCACTGAAGCTTTCTTT.

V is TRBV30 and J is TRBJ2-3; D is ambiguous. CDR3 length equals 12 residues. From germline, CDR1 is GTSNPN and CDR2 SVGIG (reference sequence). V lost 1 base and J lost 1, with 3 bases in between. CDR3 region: CAWSAGTDTQYF. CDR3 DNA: TGTGCCTGGAGTGCCGGCACAGATACGCAGTATTTT.

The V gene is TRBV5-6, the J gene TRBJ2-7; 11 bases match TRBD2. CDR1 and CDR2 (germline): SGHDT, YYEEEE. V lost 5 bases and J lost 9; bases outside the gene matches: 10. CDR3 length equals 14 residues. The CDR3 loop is CASRLGLAGFGQYF. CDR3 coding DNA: TGTGCCAGCAGGCTAGGACTAGCGGGTTTCGGGCAGTACTTC.

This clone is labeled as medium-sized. The CDR3 loop reads CASSAEPGTGGGYTF. The CDR3 region has the DNA TGCGCCAGCAGCGCCGAACCCGGGACCGGGGGGGGCTACACCTTC. The gene calls are TRBV5-1 and TRBJ1-2, with D possibly being TRBD1 (5 bases). Trimming removed 4 bases from V and 8 bases from J, with 21 bases in between. From germline, CDR1 is SGHRS and CDR2 YFSETQ. This CDR3 comprises 15 residues.

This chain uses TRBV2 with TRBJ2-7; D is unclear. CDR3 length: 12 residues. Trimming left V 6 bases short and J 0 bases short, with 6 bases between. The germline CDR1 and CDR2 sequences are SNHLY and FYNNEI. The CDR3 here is CASRASSYEQYF. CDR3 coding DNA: TGTGCCAGCAGGGCAAGCTCCTACGAGCAGTACTTC.

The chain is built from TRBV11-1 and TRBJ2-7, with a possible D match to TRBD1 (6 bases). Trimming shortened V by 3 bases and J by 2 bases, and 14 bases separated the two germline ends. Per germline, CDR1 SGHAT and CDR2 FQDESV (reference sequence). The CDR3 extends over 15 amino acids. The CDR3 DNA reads TGTGCCAGCAGCTTTCGAGTGAGGGGGACCTACGAGCAGTACTTC. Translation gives CASSFRVRGTYEQYF. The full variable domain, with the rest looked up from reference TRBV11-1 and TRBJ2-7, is EAEVAQSPRYKITEKSQAVAFWCDPISGHATLYWYRQILGQGPELLVQFQDESVVDDSQLPKDRFSAERLKGVDSTLKIQPAELGDSAMYLCASSFRVRGTYEQYFGPGTRLTVT.

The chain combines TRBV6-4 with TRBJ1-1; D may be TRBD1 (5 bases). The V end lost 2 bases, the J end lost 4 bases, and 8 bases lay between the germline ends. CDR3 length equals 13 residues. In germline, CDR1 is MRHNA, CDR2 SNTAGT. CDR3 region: CASSDTGGTEAFF. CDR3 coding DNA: TGTGCCAGCAGTGACACCGGGGGCACTGAAGCTTTCTTT.

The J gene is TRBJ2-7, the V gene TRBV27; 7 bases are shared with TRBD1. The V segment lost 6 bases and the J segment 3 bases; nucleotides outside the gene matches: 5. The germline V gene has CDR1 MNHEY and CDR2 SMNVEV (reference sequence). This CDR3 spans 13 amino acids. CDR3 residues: CASSRWDSYEQYF. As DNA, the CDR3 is TGTGCCAGCAGCCGATGGGACAGCTACGAGCAGTACTTC.

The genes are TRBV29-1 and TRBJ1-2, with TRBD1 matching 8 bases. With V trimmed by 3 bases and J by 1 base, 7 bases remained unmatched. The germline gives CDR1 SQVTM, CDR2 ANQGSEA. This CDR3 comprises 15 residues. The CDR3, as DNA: TGCAGCGTTGACCCGCGGGACAGGAGTAACTATGGCTACACCTTC. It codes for CSVDPRDRSNYGYTF.

CDR3 sequence (DNA): TGTGCCACCAGTGATAGCCAGACTAGCGGGAACACCGGGGAGCTGTTTTTT. It is translated as CATSDSQTSGNTGELFF. The chain carries TRBV24-1 and TRBJ2-2; 9 bases line up with TRBD2. Germline CDR1 reads KGHDR; CDR2 reads SFDVKD. With V trimmed by 3 bases and J by 1 base, 5 bases remained unmatched. The CDR3 extends over 17 amino acids.

DNA of the CDR3: TGTGCCAGTAGCGACCTTTCTTTTACAGGCGTCTATGGCTACACCTTC. Translation: CASSDLSFTGVYGYTF. This sequence joins TRBV19 and TRBJ1-2; maybe TRBD1 (5 bases). Trimming took 6 bases from V and 4 from J, leaving 21 bases between them. Per the germline V gene, CDR1 is LNHDA and CDR2 is SQIVND (reference sequence). The CDR3 sequence is 16 residues long.

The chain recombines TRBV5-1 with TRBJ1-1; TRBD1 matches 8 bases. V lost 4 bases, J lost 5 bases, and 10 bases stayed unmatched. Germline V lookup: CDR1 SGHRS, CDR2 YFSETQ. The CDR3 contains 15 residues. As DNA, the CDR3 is TGCGCCAGCAGCACTCAACCGGGACAGGCGACTGAAGCTTTCTTT. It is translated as CASSTQPGQATEAFF.

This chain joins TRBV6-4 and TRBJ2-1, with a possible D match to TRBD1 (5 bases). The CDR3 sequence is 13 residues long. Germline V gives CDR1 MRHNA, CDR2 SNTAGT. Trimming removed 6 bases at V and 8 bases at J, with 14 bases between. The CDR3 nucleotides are TGTGCCAGCAGGGCTGCAGGGCCGGATGAGCAGTTCTTC. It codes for CASRAAGPDEQFF.

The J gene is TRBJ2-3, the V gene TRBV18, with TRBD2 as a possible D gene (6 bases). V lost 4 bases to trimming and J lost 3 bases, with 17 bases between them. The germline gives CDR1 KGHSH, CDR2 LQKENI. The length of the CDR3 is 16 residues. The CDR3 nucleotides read TGTGCCAGCTCACTCGGTATAGCGGAGAGGACAGATACGCAGTATTTT. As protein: CASSLGIAERTDTQYF.

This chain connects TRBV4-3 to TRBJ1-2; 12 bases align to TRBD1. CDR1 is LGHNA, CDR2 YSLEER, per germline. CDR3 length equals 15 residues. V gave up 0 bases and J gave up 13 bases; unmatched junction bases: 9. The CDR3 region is CASSQDLGQGASGTF. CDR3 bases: TGCGCCAGCAGCCAAGATCTGGGACAGGGGGCAAGCGGCACCTTC.

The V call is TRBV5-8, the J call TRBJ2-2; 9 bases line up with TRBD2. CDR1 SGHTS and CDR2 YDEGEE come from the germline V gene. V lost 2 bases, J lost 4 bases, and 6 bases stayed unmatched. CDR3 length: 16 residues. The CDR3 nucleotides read TGTGCCAGCAGCTTCTCTAGCGGGACGAGCACCGGGGAGCTGTTTTTT. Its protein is CASSFSSGTSTGELFF.

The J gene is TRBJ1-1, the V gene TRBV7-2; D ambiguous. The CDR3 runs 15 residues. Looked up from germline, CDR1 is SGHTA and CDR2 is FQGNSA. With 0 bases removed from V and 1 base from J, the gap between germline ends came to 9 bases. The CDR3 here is CASSLALVSNTEAFF. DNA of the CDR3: TGTGCCAGCAGCTTAGCGCTAGTCTCGAACACTGAAGCTTTCTTT.

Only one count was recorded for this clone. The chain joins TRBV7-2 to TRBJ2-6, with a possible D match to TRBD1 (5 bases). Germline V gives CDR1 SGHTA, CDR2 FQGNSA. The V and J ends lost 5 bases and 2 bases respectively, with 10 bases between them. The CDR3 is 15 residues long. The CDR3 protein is CASSIRVAGANVLTF. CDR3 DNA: TGTGCCAGCAGCATCAGGGTTGCTGGGGCCAACGTCCTGACTTTC.

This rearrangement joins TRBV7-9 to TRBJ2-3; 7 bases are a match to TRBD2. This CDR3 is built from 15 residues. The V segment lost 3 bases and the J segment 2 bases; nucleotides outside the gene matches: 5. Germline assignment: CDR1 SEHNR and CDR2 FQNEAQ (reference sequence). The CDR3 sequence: CASSFGAGFTDTQYF. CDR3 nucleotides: TGTGCCAGCAGCTTTGGAGCGGGATTCACAGATACGCAGTATTTT.

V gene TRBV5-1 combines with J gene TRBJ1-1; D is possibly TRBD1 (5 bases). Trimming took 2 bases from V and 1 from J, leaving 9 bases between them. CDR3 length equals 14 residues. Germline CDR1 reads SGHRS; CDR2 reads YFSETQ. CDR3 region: CASSLSTGNTEAFF. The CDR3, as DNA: TGCGCCAGCAGCTTAAGTACAGGGAACACTGAAGCTTTCTTT. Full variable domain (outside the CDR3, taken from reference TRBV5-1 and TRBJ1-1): KAGVTQTPRYLIKTRGQQVTLSCSPISGHRSVSWYQQTPGQGLQFLFEYFSETQRNKGNFPGRFSGRQFSNSRSEMNVSTLELGDSALYLCASSLSTGNTEAFFGQGTRLTVV.

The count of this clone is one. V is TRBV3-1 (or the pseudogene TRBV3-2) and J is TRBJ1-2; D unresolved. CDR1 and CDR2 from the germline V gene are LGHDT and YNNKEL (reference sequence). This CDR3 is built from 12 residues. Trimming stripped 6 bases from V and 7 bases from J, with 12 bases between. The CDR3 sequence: CASSPRGSGYTF. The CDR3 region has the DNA TGTGCCAGCAGTCCTCGCGGCTCTGGCTACACCTTC.

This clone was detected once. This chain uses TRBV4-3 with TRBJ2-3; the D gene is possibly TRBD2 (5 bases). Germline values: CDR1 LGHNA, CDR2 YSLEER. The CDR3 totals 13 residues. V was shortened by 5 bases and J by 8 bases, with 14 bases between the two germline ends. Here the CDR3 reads CASSSYIRGTQYF. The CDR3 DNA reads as TGCGCCAGCAGCTCCTACATCCGGGGTACGCAGTATTTT.

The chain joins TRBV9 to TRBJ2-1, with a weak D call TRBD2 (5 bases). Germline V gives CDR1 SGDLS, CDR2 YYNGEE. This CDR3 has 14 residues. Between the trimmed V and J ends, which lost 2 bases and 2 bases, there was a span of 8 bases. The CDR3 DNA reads TGTGCCAGCAGCGTTTTCGGGACCTACAATGAGCAGTTCTTC. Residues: CASSVFGTYNEQFF.

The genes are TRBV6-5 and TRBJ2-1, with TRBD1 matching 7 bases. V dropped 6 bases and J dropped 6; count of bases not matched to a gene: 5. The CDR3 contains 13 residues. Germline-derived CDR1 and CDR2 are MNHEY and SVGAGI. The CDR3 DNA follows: TGTGCCAGCAGCGCCGACAGGGCCAATGAGCAGTTCTTC. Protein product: CASSADRANEQFF.

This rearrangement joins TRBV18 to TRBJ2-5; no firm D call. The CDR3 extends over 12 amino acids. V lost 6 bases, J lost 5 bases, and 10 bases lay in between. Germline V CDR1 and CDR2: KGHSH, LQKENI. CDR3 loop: CASSPLRETQYF. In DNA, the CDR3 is TGTGCCAGCTCCCCCCTCCGGGAGACCCAGTACTTC.

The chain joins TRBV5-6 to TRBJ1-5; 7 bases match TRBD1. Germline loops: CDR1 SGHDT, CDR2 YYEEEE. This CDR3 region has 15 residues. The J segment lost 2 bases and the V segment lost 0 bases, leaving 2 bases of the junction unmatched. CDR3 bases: TGTGCCAGCAGCTTGGGACAGGGCGGCAATCAGCCCCAGCATTTT. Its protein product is CASSLGQGGNQPQHF. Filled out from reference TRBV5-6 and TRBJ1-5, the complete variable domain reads DAGVTQSPTHLIKTRGQQVTLRCSPKSGHDTVSWYQQALGQGPQFIFQYYEEEERQRGNFPDRFSGHQFPNYSSELNVNALLLGDSALYLCASSLGQGGNQPQHFGDGTRLSIL.

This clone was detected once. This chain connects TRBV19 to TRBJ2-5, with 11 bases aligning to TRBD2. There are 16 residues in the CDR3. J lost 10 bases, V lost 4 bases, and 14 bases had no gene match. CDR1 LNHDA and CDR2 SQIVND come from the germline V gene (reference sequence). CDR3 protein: CASSTTSGSGLTVQYF. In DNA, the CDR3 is TGTGCCAGTAGTACAACTAGCGGGAGTGGCCTTACAGTCCAGTACTTC. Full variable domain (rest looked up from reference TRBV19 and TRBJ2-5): DGGITQSPKYLFRKEGQNVTLSCEQNLNHDAMYWYRQDPGQGLRLIYYSQIVNDFQKGDIAEGYSVSREKKESFPLTVTSAQKNPTAFYLCASSTTSGSGLTVQYFGPGTRLLVL.

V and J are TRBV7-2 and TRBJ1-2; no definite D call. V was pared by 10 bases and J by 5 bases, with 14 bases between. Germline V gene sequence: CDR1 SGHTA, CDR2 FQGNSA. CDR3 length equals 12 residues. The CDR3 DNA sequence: TGTGCCACCTCACGGGATGCGTATGGCTACACCTTC. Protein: CATSRDAYGYTF.

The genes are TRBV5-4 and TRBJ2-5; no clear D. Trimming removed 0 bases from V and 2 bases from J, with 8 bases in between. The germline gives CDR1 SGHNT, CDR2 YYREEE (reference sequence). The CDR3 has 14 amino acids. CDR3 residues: CASSLEEYQETQYF. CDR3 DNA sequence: TGTGCCAGCAGCTTGGAGGAGTATCAAGAGACCCAGTACTTC.

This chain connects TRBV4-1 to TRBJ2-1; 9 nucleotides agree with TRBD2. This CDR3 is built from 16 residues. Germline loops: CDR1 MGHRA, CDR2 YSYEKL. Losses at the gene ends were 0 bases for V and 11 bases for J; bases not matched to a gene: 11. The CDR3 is CASSQEWVAGDWKQFF. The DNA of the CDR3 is TGCGCCAGCAGCCAAGAGTGGGTAGCGGGAGATTGGAAGCAGTTCTTC.

CDR3 residues: CASSQVLAGGDEQFF. CDR3 DNA sequence: TGCGCCAGCAGCCAGGTCCTAGCGGGAGGCGATGAGCAGTTCTTC. The rearrangement joins TRBV4-3 to TRBJ2-1; 11 positions match TRBD2. The CDR3 is 15 residues long. After removal of 3 bases from V and 8 bases from J, the junction contained 6 bases not matched to a gene. The germline V gene has CDR1 LGHNA and CDR2 YSLEER.